The 27 T cell receptor beta chains reported below all come from one sample, sequenced in a study of blood T cells in healthy people across ages. Alongside a J-beta primer mix, a sample-barcoded 5' primer served in a second PCR lasting roughly 7 to 11 cycles. From the 5' RACE reads, TCRdb called clonotypes with MiXCR, one entry per CDR3 protein. The sample consists of roughly 700,000 distinct CDR3 sequences, around 48% of them appearing once. The specimen was blood. Receptors were obtained from a woman aged 55-70 years in good health.

The chain couples TRBV7-2 to TRBJ2-3; tentatively, D is TRBD1 (5 bases). This CDR3 is built from 15 residues. The germline V and J ends were trimmed by 2 bases and 4 bases, with 13 bases remaining between them. Germline V gene sequence: CDR1 SGHTA, CDR2 FQGNSA. CDR3 DNA: TGTGCCAGCAGCTTACAGGGAAACGTTGCAGATACGCAGTATTTT. This sequence encodes CASSLQGNVADTQYF. Supplemented by reference TRBV7-2 and TRBJ2-3, the full variable domain reads GAGVSQSPSNKVTEKGKDVELRCDPISGHTALYWYRQSLGQGLEFLIYFQGNSAPDKSGLPSDRFSAERTGGSVSTLTIQRTQQEDSAVYLCASSLQGNVADTQYFGPGTRLTVL.

The chain recombines TRBV7-2 with TRBJ1-1, with TRBD1 as a possible D gene (6 bases). Germline V gene data show CDR1 as SGHTA and CDR2 as FQGNSA. With 5 bases removed from V and 1 base from J, the gap between germline ends came to 17 bases. The CDR3 sequence is 16 residues long. In DNA, the CDR3 is TGTGCCAGCAGCCTCGACGTGGGGGCGGGGAACACTGAAGCTTTCTTT. It translates to CASSLDVGAGNTEAFF.

The sample holds a few counts of this clonotype. The CDR3 coding sequence is TGTGCCAGCAGTCCGGGACAGGTGTCTAACTATGGCTACACCTTC. This gives the protein CASSPGQVSNYGYTF. The rearrangement links TRBV6-2 or TRBV6-3 to TRBJ1-2; 8 bases agree with TRBD1. Germline V gives CDR1 MNHEY, CDR2 SVGEGT. Trimming cost V 5 bases and J 0 bases; bases outside gene matches: 5. This CDR3 comprises 15 residues.

This clonotype appeared a few times. This chain joins TRBV4-2 and TRBJ2-4; possible D gene TRBD2, 6 bases. The J call may be mistaken, given a closer DNA end match to TRBJ2-7. CDR3 length: 13 amino acids. The germline V gene has CDR1 LGHNA and CDR2 YNFKEQ. CDR3 in DNA: TGTGCCAGCAGGGAGACTAGTTCCCACGAGCAGTACTTC. It translates to CASRETSSHEQYF.

The chain has TRBV4-3 and TRBJ2-3, with D perhaps matching TRBD1 or TRBD2 (5 bases each). The CDR3 has 15 amino acids. Germline CDR1 LGHNA, CDR2 YSLEER. V shed 3 bases and J shed 4 bases, with 14 bases lying between them. CDR3 protein: CASSQSAQGPDTQYF. CDR3 nucleotides: TGCGCCAGCAGCCAGAGTGCCCAGGGACCAGATACGCAGTATTTT.

This clonotype was counted a few times. The chain recombines TRBV6-2 or TRBV6-3 with TRBJ1-5; D might be TRBD1 (5 bases). The CDR3 length is 13 residues. V lost 7 bases, J lost 5 bases, and 12 bases lay in between. Germline CDR1 MNHEY, CDR2 SVGEGT. CDR3 sequence reads: CASTDGGYQPQHF. CDR3 bases: TGTGCCAGCACCGATGGGGGTTATCAGCCCCAGCATTTT.

The V call is TRBV29-1, the J call TRBJ2-4; 7 bases agree with TRBD1. The J call may be in error: the DNA end matches TRBJ2-7 better. The CDR3 is 13 residues long. Germline CDR1 and CDR2: SQVTM and ANQGSEA. The CDR3 nucleotides are TGCAGCGTTAGCCGGGACAGAGATCTCGAGCAGTACTTC. This codes for CSVSRDRDLEQYF.

The V and J genes are TRBV9 and TRBJ2-1; D not resolved. This CDR3 comprises 16 residues. Germline CDR1 is SGDLS and CDR2 is YYNGEE. The V gene lost 0 bases and the J gene lost 9 bases, with 19 bases spanning the gap. Here the CDR3 DNA reads TGTGCCAGCAGCGTAGCCGCACTTCGTGAGTATGGTGAGCAGTTCTTC. Residues: CASSVAALREYGEQFF.

This clonotype has only a few counts. V is TRBV4-3 and J is TRBJ1-5; D is perhaps TRBD1 (6 bases). This CDR3 spans 15 amino acids. Germline V gene data show CDR1 as LGHNA and CDR2 as YSLEER. Trimming cost V 2 bases and J 2 bases, with 10 bases left between them. The CDR3 coding sequence is TGCGCCAGCAGCCAAACAGGGATGGGCAATCAGCCCCAGCATTTT. Translated, it gives CASSQTGMGNQPQHF.

The chain joins TRBV6-2 or TRBV6-3 to TRBJ2-1; D is uncertain. Per the germline V gene, CDR1 is MNHEY and CDR2 is SVGEGT. V was pared by 7 bases and J by 9 bases, with 10 bases between. The CDR3 length is 11 residues. For the CDR3, the DNA is TGTGCCAGCACTTTAGCCAGTGAGCAGTTCTTC. Protein: CASTLASEQFF.

This clonotype was found once. A much larger clone lies one base from this, so it may be a read error. The chain is built from TRBV29-1 and TRBJ2-3; D perhaps matches TRBD2 (5 bases). CDR3 length: 12 amino acids. V shed 7 bases and J shed 3 bases, with 11 bases lying between them. Germline CDR1 reads SQVTM; CDR2 reads ANQGSEA. The CDR3 nucleotides are TGCAGCGCATTGGACTCAACAGATACGCAGTATTTT. It yields the protein CSALDSTDTQYF.

The J gene is TRBJ2-1, the V gene TRBV7-9; D uncertain. Deletions cut 5 bases from V and 8 bases from J, with 13 bases between. Germline CDR1 reads SEHNR; CDR2 reads FQNEAQ (reference sequence). The CDR3 loop spans 13 amino acids. In DNA, the CDR3 is TGTGCCAGCAGCCCGGAACCCTGGGATGAGCAGTTCTTC. Translating gives CASSPEPWDEQFF.

With respect to this clonotype: A junction boundary mismatches the germline segment, possibly from a read error. The chain carries TRBV7-2 and TRBJ2-7; TRBD1 matches 11 bases. CDR3 length: 14 amino acids. Per germline, CDR1 SGHTA and CDR2 FQGNSA. In DNA form, the CDR3 reads TGTGCCAGCAGCGCAGGACAGGGGGCTGACGAGCGGTACTTC. Amino acids: CASSAGQGADERYF.

This clonotype was detected only a few times. The chain recombines TRBV20-1 with TRBJ2-7, with 8 nucleotides matching TRBD1. CDR1 DFQATT and CDR2 SNEGSKA come from the germline V gene (reference sequence). V shed 1 base, J shed 1 base, and the junction held 3 bases outside the gene matches. The CDR3 has 14 residues. The CDR3 bases are TGCAGTGCTAGAGGACAGGGGAGGTCCTACGAGCAGTACTTC. Encoded protein: CSARGQGRSYEQYF.

This clonotype was seen more than once but under ten times. The rearrangement joins TRBV7-3 to TRBJ2-7; 10 bases are shared with TRBD1. The V segment lost 7 bases and the J segment 3 bases; nucleotides outside the gene matches: 12. The CDR3 extends over 16 amino acids. Germline loops: CDR1 SGHTA, CDR2 FQGTGA. CDR3 DNA sequence: TGTGCCAGCACCTTTACCGGGACAGGGGAGGTCTACGAGCAGTACTTC. The encoded protein is CASTFTGTGEVYEQYF.

This chain uses TRBV27 with TRBJ2-1, with 9 bases matching TRBD2. This CDR3 is 18 amino acids long. J gave up 6 bases and V 2 bases, and 14 bases lay outside the gene matches. Germline CDR1 is MNHEY and CDR2 is SMNVEV (reference sequence). CDR3 DNA sequence: TGTGCCAGCAGTTTAATGGGACTAGCCCCTTTTTTGTCCAATGAGCAGTTCTTC. As protein: CASSLMGLAPFLSNEQFF.

This clonotype was observed a single time. This chain uses TRBV20-1 with TRBJ2-1; no definite D call. The CDR3 totals 13 residues. Trimming took off 6 bases at V and 9 bases at J, with 18 bases between the two ends. The germline CDR1 and CDR2 sequences are DFQATT and SNEGSKA (reference sequence). The CDR3 reads CSAQGPLTIEQFF. CDR3 nucleotides: TGCAGTGCACAAGGACCCCTAACTATTGAGCAGTTCTTC.

Concerning this clonotype itself: A much larger clone differs by one base, so this may be a read error. The rearrangement uses TRBV4-1 and TRBJ2-6; 7 positions match TRBD1. The CDR3 covers 16 residues. Germline V CDR1 and CDR2: MGHRA, YSYEKL. CDR3: CASSRQGVSGANVPTF. DNA for the CDR3: TGCGCCAGCAGCCGACAGGGAGTAAGTGGGGCCAACGTCCCGACTTTC.

The V call is TRBV4-1, the J call TRBJ2-1, with D perhaps being TRBD1 or TRBD2 (5 bases each). The DNA end lines up better with TRBJ2-7; the J call may be wrong. Germline loops: CDR1 MGHRA, CDR2 YSYEKL. CDR3 length equals 15 residues. The CDR3 nucleotides read TGCGCCAGCAGCCAAGAAATGAGGGGCCACAATGAGCAGTACTTC. It yields the protein CASSQEMRGHNEQYF.

Concerning this clonotype itself: The junction shows a germline mismatch at one end, possibly a read error. This chain uses TRBV7-3 with TRBJ2-3; the match to TRBD2 covers 8 bases. The CDR3 length is 17 residues. Germline values: CDR1 SGHTA, CDR2 FQGTGA. CDR3 residues: CASSLTLGTRYTGTQYF. In DNA form, the CDR3 reads TGTGCCAGCAGCTTAACCCTTGGGACTAGGTACACAGGTACGCAGTATTTT.

This clonotype has a count of ten or more. The chain recombines TRBV7-9 with TRBJ2-3; D not resolved. CDR3 size: 12 residues. Germline values: CDR1 SEHNR, CDR2 FQNEAQ (reference sequence). The ends were cut back, 3 bases at V and 2 bases at J, with 3 bases in the middle. The CDR3 nucleotides read TGTGCCAGCAGCTTCGACACAGATACGCAGTATTTT. The encoded protein is CASSFDTDTQYF.

This clonotype was counted a few times. V is TRBV27 and J is TRBJ2-6; the match to TRBD1 covers 12 bases. The CDR3 contains 17 residues. V shed 5 bases and J 4 bases; nucleotides not matched to a gene: 6. Germline V gene sequence: CDR1 MNHEY, CDR2 SMNVEV (reference sequence). This CDR3 reads CASSAGQGARGANVLTF. The CDR3 DNA reads as TGTGCCAGCAGTGCGGGACAGGGGGCGCGAGGGGCCAACGTCCTGACTTTC.

The gene calls are TRBV28 and TRBJ1-1; D may be TRBD1 (5 bases). The V gene's germline CDR1 is MDHEN and CDR2 SYDVKM. The CDR3 is made up of 13 amino acids. V was cut by 4 bases and J by 5 bases, with 11 bases left in between. This chain's CDR3 is CASSWGRETEAFF. The CDR3 DNA reads TGTGCCAGCAGTTGGGGACGGGAAACTGAAGCTTTCTTT.

This chain uses TRBV14 with TRBJ2-1; D gene unclear. The CDR3 extends over 11 amino acids. Germline CDR1 reads SGHDN; CDR2 reads FVKESK. Trimming took 5 bases from V and 10 from J, leaving 9 bases between them. CDR3 DNA sequence: TGTGCCAGCAGCTACTATGACGAGCAGTTCTTC. This gives the protein CASSYYDEQFF.

The chain joins TRBV12-3 or TRBV12-4 to TRBJ2-5; TRBD1 aligns across 8 bases. This CDR3 has 12 amino acids. V lost 6 bases to trimming and J lost 5 bases; unmatched junction nucleotides: 2. This CDR3 is CASRRTGETQYF. In DNA, the CDR3 is TGTGCCAGCAGACGGACAGGGGAGACCCAGTACTTC.

The rearrangement uses TRBV28 and TRBJ2-3; 7 nucleotides match TRBD2. Germline CDR1 and CDR2: MDHEN and SYDVKM. With 5 bases clipped from V and 3 bases from J, the junction kept 14 bases outside the gene matches. The CDR3 is made up of 17 amino acids. The CDR3 here is CASSTLQFGLGTDTQYF. DNA of the CDR3: TGTGCCAGCAGTACTCTTCAGTTTGGACTAGGAACAGATACGCAGTATTTT.

The chain has TRBV6-6 and TRBJ2-1; 11 bases fit TRBD1. Germline V CDR1 and CDR2: MNHNY, SVGAGI (reference sequence). The CDR3 covers 16 residues. Trimming at V came to 2 bases and at J to 9 bases, leaving 9 bases not matched to a gene. The CDR3 here is CASSYPLGQGDGEQFF. The DNA of the CDR3 is TGTGCCAGCAGTTACCCACTGGGACAGGGGGATGGTGAGCAGTTCTTC.